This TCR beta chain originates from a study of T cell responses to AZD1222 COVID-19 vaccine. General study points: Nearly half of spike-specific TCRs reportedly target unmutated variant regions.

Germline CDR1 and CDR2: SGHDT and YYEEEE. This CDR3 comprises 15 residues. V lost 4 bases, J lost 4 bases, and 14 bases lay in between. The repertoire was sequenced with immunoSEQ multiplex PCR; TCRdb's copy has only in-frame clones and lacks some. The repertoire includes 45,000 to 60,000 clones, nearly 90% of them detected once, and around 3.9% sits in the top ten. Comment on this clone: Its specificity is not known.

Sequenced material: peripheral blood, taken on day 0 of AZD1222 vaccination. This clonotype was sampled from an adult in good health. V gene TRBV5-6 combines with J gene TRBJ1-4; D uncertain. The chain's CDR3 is CASSRISVDNEKLFF. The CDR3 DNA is TGTGCCAGCAGCAGGATATCCGTCGATAATGAAAAACTGTTTTTT.